The 18 T cell receptor beta chains below come from one sample, sequenced in a study of blood T cell repertoires in COVID-19. The method was immunoSEQ multiplex PCR; TCRdb's version includes in-frame clones alone and lacks a portion of them. The top ten clones hold approximately 6.2% of a sample with roughly 200,000 clones, around nine tenths of them seen once. Material: peripheral blood. These receptors were obtained from a man between 60 and 70 years old who had recovered from COVID-19.

This clone was detected only a few times. At one boundary the junction diverges from the germline segment, which might be a read error. V gene TRBV5-5 combines with J gene TRBJ2-7, with D perhaps matching TRBD2 (6 bases). This CDR3 is 15 amino acids long. CDR1 SGHKS and CDR2 YYEKEE come from the germline V gene (reference sequence). The CDR3 DNA reads as TGTGCCAGCAGTTTGGCGGGACTTGGCCAGTACGAGCAGTACTTC. It yields the protein CASSLAGLGQYEQYF.

J is TRBJ1-2 and V is TRBV11-2; TRBD1 might be the D (6 bases). The CDR3 is 14 amino acids. From germline, CDR1 is SGHAT and CDR2 FQNNGV. The V and J ends lost 5 bases and 1 base respectively, with 11 bases between them. CDR3 protein: CASSLGTHNYGYTF. CDR3 nucleotides: TGTGCCAGCAGCCTCGGGACACATAACTATGGCTACACCTTC.

The chain employs TRBV12-3 or TRBV12-4 and TRBJ1-2, with D unresolved. Trimming took 10 bases from V and 8 from J, leaving 5 bases between them. The CDR3 totals 8 residues. The CDR3 reads CATSGYTF. CDR3 nucleotide sequence: TGTGCCACCTCCGGCTACACCTTC.

The chain combines TRBV6-2 or TRBV6-3 with TRBJ2-1, with 10 positions matching TRBD1. The CDR3 has 15 amino acids. The germline gives CDR1 MNHEY, CDR2 SVGEGT. Trimming cost V 6 bases and J 2 bases; bases outside gene matches: 4. Here the CDR3 reads CASSQGTGAYNEQFF. For the CDR3, the DNA is TGTGCCAGCAGCCAAGGGACAGGGGCCTACAATGAGCAGTTCTTC.

The J gene is TRBJ2-7, the V gene TRBV6-6; TRBD1 aligns across 9 bases. V lost 7 bases, J lost 6 bases, and 7 bases stayed unmatched. The CDR3 runs 13 residues. Germline V gene data show CDR1 as MNHNY and CDR2 as SVGAGI (reference sequence). CDR3 in amino acids: CASKGQGGSEQYF. DNA of the CDR3: TGTGCCAGCAAGGGACAGGGAGGTTCCGAGCAGTACTTC.

This sequence joins TRBV24-1 and TRBJ1-5, with D hard to call. The germline V gene encodes CDR1 KGHDR and CDR2 SFDVKD. V was shortened by 1 base and J by 5 bases, with 5 bases between the two germline ends. The CDR3 totals 13 residues. Here the CDR3 reads CATSDFTDQPQHF. The CDR3 region has the DNA TGTGCCACCAGTGATTTTACGGATCAGCCCCAGCATTTT.

This clone was seen only once. The chain couples TRBV7-3 to TRBJ1-2, with unresolved D. CDR3 length: 10 residues. V lost 8 bases to trimming and J lost 6 bases, with 7 bases between them. Germline CDR1 reads SGHTA; CDR2 reads FQGTGA. CDR3 sequence: CASRQDGYTF. The CDR3 region has the DNA TGTGCCAGCCGGCAGGATGGCTACACCTTC.

This chain joins TRBV14 and TRBJ2-3, with D perhaps TRBD2 (6 bases). From germline, CDR1 is SGHDN and CDR2 FVKESK. Trimming removed 0 bases at V and 0 bases at J, with 7 bases between. CDR3 length: 15 amino acids. CDR3 nucleotides: TGTGCCAGCAGCCAAGAGGGACTGAGCACAGATACGCAGTATTTT. Its translation is CASSQEGLSTDTQYF. The complete variable domain, with remaining parts taken from reference TRBV14 and TRBJ2-3, reads EAGVTQFPSHSVIEKGQTVTLRCDPISGHDNLYWYRRVMGKEIKFLLHFVKESKQDESGMPNNRFLAERTGGTYSTLKVQPAELEDSGVYFCASSQEGLSTDTQYFGPGTRLTVL.

This clone was observed a few times. This rearrangement joins TRBV28 to TRBJ1-2; no clear D. V was cut by 3 bases and J by 6 bases, with 8 bases left in between. Germline CDR1 MDHEN, CDR2 SYDVKM. This CDR3 is built from 12 residues. The CDR3 DNA reads as TGTGCCAGCAGTTTGCCGCAGAATGGCTACACCTTC. It is translated as CASSLPQNGYTF.

This rearrangement joins TRBV28 to TRBJ2-6; D gene ambiguous. V lost 4 bases, J lost 0 bases, and 4 bases lay in between. The CDR3 loop spans 14 amino acids. Germline CDR1 MDHEN, CDR2 SYDVKM. The CDR3 is CASSSSSGANVLTF. The CDR3 DNA reads TGTGCCAGCAGTTCTTCCTCTGGGGCCAACGTCCTGACTTTC.

The CDR3, as DNA: TGTGCCAGCAGCCCCTGGACAGACACCGGGGAGCTGTTTTTT. It yields the protein CASSPWTDTGELFF. The chain carries TRBV5-8 and TRBJ2-2; possible D gene TRBD1, 6 bases. The CDR3 consists of 14 residues. V was clipped by 4 bases and J by 3 bases, with 10 bases between them. The V gene's germline CDR1 is SGHTS and CDR2 YDEGEE.

The chain has TRBV3-1 (or the pseudogene TRBV3-2) and TRBJ1-2, with D possibly TRBD1 on 6 matching bases. Germline V gene data show CDR1 as LGHDT and CDR2 as YNNKEL (reference sequence). V shed 4 bases and J shed 2 bases, with 11 bases lying between them. The CDR3 is 14 residues long. CDR3 loop: CASSPRQGNYGYTF. The CDR3 region has the DNA TGTGCCAGCAGCCCCCGGCAGGGGAACTATGGCTACACCTTC.

The chain is built from TRBV28 and TRBJ1-2; D not resolved. The germline gives CDR1 MDHEN, CDR2 SYDVKM. The CDR3 spans 13 residues. V lost 6 bases and J 1 base, leaving 9 bases between the germline ends. The CDR3 loop reads CASSPLFNYGYTF. CDR3 nucleotides: TGTGCCAGCAGCCCCCTTTTTAACTATGGCTACACCTTC.

This sequence joins TRBV27 and TRBJ2-7; 9 bases fit TRBD1. V lost 5 bases and J lost 4; bases outside the gene matches: 12. The germline V gene encodes CDR1 MNHEY and CDR2 SMNVEV (reference sequence). The CDR3 runs to 16 residues. Written as DNA, the CDR3 is TGTGCCAGCAGTCCGCGCTCGACAGGGGGACTATACGAGCAGTACTTC. It specifies CASSPRSTGGLYEQYF.

This chain connects TRBV5-1 to TRBJ1-2; D is unresolved. Germline V gene sequence: CDR1 SGHRS, CDR2 YFSETQ. Trimming shortened V by 0 bases and J by 2 bases, and 8 bases separated the two germline ends. CDR3 length: 14 amino acids. The CDR3 protein is CASSLGARNYGYTF. DNA for the CDR3: TGCGCCAGCAGCTTGGGAGCCAGGAACTATGGCTACACCTTC.

The V call is TRBV4-2, the J call TRBJ1-5, with 7 bases fitting TRBD1. The ends lost 3 bases at V and 3 bases at J; junction bases unmatched: 11. CDR3 length: 17 residues. CDR1 is LGHNA, CDR2 YNFKEQ, per germline. DNA of the CDR3: TGTGCCAGCAGCCACCTCTCCGACAGGGCTAACAATCAGCCCCAGCATTTT. It encodes CASSHLSDRANNQPQHF.

J is TRBJ2-3 and V is TRBV5-4; 7 bases fit TRBD1. The germline V gene encodes CDR1 SGHNT and CDR2 YYREEE (reference sequence). V lost 4 bases and J lost 8; bases outside the gene matches: 7. CDR3 size: 13 residues. The CDR3 region is CASSLRSGGTQYF. The CDR3 coding sequence is TGTGCCAGCAGCCTCAGATCAGGGGGTACGCAGTATTTT.

The table lists this clone with a count of one. The rearrangement uses TRBV10-1 and TRBJ1-4; D call uncertain. The CDR3 runs to 16 residues. CDR1 and CDR2 (germline): WNHNN, SYGVQD (reference sequence). Trimming stripped 3 bases from V and 3 bases from J, with 14 bases between. This CDR3 reads CASSEGGFGANEKLFF. In DNA, the CDR3 is TGCGCCAGCAGTGAAGGAGGGTTTGGCGCTAATGAAAAACTGTTTTTT.